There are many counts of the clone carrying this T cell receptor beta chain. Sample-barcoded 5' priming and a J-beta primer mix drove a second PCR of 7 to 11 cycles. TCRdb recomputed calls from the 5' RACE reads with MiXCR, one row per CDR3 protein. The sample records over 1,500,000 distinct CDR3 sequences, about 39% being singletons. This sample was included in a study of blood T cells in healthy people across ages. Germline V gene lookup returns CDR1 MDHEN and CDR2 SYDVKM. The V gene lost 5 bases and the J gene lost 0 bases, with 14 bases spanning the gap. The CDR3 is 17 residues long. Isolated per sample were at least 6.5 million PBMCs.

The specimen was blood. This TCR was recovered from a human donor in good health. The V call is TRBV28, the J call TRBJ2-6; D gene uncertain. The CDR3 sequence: CASSPPRRPSGANVLTF. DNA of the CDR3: TGTGCCAGCAGTCCACCTCGGCGGCCCTCTGGGGCCAACGTCCTGACTTTC.